These 32 T cell receptor beta chains came from one sample sequenced in a study of follicular helper T cells after annual influenza vaccination. Some clones are missing from TCRdb's copy, which holds only in-frame ones; the method was immunoSEQ multiplex PCR. The data hold 9,500 to 12,000 clones, with roughly 80% observed a single time. Time point in this sample: 2015-2016 season, pre-vaccination. The starting material was CXCR5+ CD38- circulating T follicular helper cells from blood, obtained on the day of influenza vaccination. The subset is: circulating Tfh, non-naive CD4+CXCR5+PD-1+ (ICOS+CD38+ or ICOS-CD38-). These receptors all come from an adult who received the influenza vaccine.

This clone was counted a few times. The chain has TRBV5-1 and TRBJ1-1, with D maybe TRBD1 (6 bases). CDR3 length: 15 amino acids. V was cut by 0 bases and J by 3 bases, with 12 bases left in between. In germline, CDR1 is SGHRS, CDR2 YFSETQ. The CDR3 DNA sequence: TGCGCCAGCAGCTTGGAACGCGGGGGCTACACTGAAGCTTTCTTT. Amino acid sequence: CASSLERGGYTEAFF.

CDR3 DNA sequence: TGTGCCAGCAGCTTTTCCGGACAGGGTTCAGAGACCCAGTACTTC. Amino acid sequence: CASSFSGQGSETQYF. The chain links TRBV11-2 to TRBJ2-5; 8 nucleotides align to TRBD1. Germline lookup yields CDR1 SGHAT and CDR2 FQNNGV. The CDR3 has 15 residues. V lost 3 bases to trimming and J lost 4 bases; unmatched junction nucleotides: 7.

This clone appeared a few times. J is TRBJ1-5 and V is TRBV7-2; D might be TRBD1 (5 bases). The germline V gene has CDR1 SGHTA and CDR2 FQGNSA. The CDR3 runs 14 residues. V was clipped by 5 bases and J by 7 bases, with 15 bases between them. The CDR3 is CASSLGGDGQPQHF. CDR3 nucleotide sequence: TGTGCCAGCAGCCTTGGAGGGGACGGGCAGCCCCAGCATTTT.

There are a few counts of this clone. This chain uses TRBV19 with TRBJ1-5; D remains unclear. Germline V gene sequence: CDR1 LNHDA, CDR2 SQIVND (reference sequence). V lost 10 bases and J lost 2, with 18 bases in between. The CDR3 runs to 15 residues. The CDR3 nucleotides are TGTGCCACTCGAGAAAGGGAAGACGGCAATCAGCCCCAGCATTTT. It encodes CATREREDGNQPQHF.

J is TRBJ1-2 and V is TRBV19; 8 nucleotides match TRBD1. CDR1 and CDR2 from the germline V gene are LNHDA and SQIVND (reference sequence). The CDR3 sequence is 13 residues long. Unmatched junction bases numbered 6, after V lost 6 bases and J lost 6 bases. CDR3 region: CASSRQGSDGYTF. The CDR3 nucleotides read TGTGCCAGTAGCCGACAGGGGTCGGATGGCTACACCTTC.

The chain combines TRBV7-2 with TRBJ1-1; possible D gene TRBD1, 5 bases. CDR1 and CDR2 from the germline V gene are SGHTA and FQGNSA. Deletions cut 2 bases from V and 5 bases from J, with 9 bases between. CDR3 size: 13 residues. The CDR3 DNA is TGTGCCAGCAGCTTATACCGGGGGACTGAAGCTTTCTTT. This translates into CASSLYRGTEAFF.

This chain uses TRBV29-1 with TRBJ1-1; D is unclear. This CDR3 has 13 residues. The germline gives CDR1 SQVTM, CDR2 ANQGSEA. V was shortened by 4 bases and J by 1 base, with 10 bases between the two germline ends. CDR3 amino acids: CSVGNAENTEAFF. The CDR3 DNA sequence: TGCAGCGTTGGAAACGCAGAGAACACTGAAGCTTTCTTT.

V usage is TRBV30 and J usage is TRBJ2-3; 12 bases match TRBD2. V shed 3 bases, J shed 2 bases, and the junction held 6 bases outside the gene matches. This CDR3 contains 16 residues. Germline assignment: CDR1 GTSNPN and CDR2 SVGIG (reference sequence). This chain's CDR3 is CAWSPGTSGYTDTQYF. The CDR3 bases are TGTGCCTGGAGCCCTGGGACTAGCGGGTACACAGATACGCAGTATTTT.

The J gene is TRBJ2-1, the V gene TRBV6-1; TRBD2 is a possible D gene (6 bases). V lost 11 bases, J lost 6 bases, and 17 bases lay in between. CDR1 is MNHNS and CDR2 is SASEGT in the germline V gene. The CDR3 spans 13 residues. The CDR3 coding sequence is TGTGCCGGAGGACTGGTGGGGGGCAATGAGCAGTTCTTC. It yields the protein CAGGLVGGNEQFF.

This sequence joins TRBV6-5 and TRBJ2-3; D is perhaps TRBD1 (6 bases). This CDR3 is 13 amino acids long. The V end lost 10 bases, the J end lost 4 bases, and 15 bases lay between the germline ends. Looked up from germline, CDR1 is MNHEY and CDR2 is SVGAGI. The CDR3 reads CAIRDTGADTQYF. As DNA, the CDR3 is TGTGCCATTAGGGACACCGGGGCAGATACGCAGTATTTT.

The chain has TRBV6-1 and TRBJ1-2; 7 bases agree with TRBD1. This CDR3 comprises 13 residues. Germline CDR1 MNHNS, CDR2 SASEGT. The junction had 6 bases not matched to a gene; V was cut back by 6 bases and J by 5 bases. CDR3 residues: CASSQGEGYGYTF. The CDR3 bases are TGTGCCAGCAGCCAGGGGGAAGGGTATGGCTACACCTTC.

This chain uses TRBV11-2 with TRBJ1-4; possibly TRBD1 for D (5 bases). Per germline, CDR1 SGHAT and CDR2 FQNNGV. The CDR3 has 15 amino acids. V lost 0 bases and J 7 bases, leaving 12 bases between the germline ends. The CDR3 coding sequence is TGTGCCAGCAGCTTAGATCCGGGACCGGCTGAAAAACTGTTTTTT. This translates into CASSLDPGPAEKLFF.

The chain links TRBV28 to TRBJ2-5; TRBD1 might be the D (7 bases). The CDR3 has 15 amino acids. V shed 4 bases and J shed 6 bases, with 18 bases lying between them. Germline CDR1 MDHEN, CDR2 SYDVKM. The CDR3 sequence is CASSYPMRGQKTQYF. The CDR3 DNA sequence: TGTGCCAGCAGTTACCCCATGCGGGGACAGAAGACCCAGTACTTC. The whole variable domain, filled in from reference TRBV28 and TRBJ2-5, reads DVKVTQSSRYLVKRTGEKVFLECVQDMDHENMFWYRQDPGLGLRLIYFSYDVKMKEKGDIPEGYSVSREKKERFSLILESASTNQTSMYLCASSYPMRGQKTQYFGPGTRLLVL.

This clone was recorded a few times. The rearrangement uses TRBV4-2 and TRBJ2-7, with TRBD2 identical over 7 bases. Germline loops: CDR1 LGHNA, CDR2 YNFKEQ. This CDR3 spans 15 amino acids. Trimming at V came to 3 bases and at J to 0 bases, leaving 5 bases not matched to a gene. The CDR3 is CASSQSSGASYEQYF. The DNA of the CDR3 is TGTGCCAGCAGCCAGTCGAGCGGGGCCTCCTACGAGCAGTACTTC.

This rearrangement joins TRBV5-1 to TRBJ2-3; 14 bases match TRBD2. Germline values: CDR1 SGHRS, CDR2 YFSETQ. This CDR3 comprises 16 residues. V lost 4 bases and J lost 5; bases outside the gene matches: 6. The DNA of the CDR3 is TGCGCCAGCAGCCCGACTAGCGGGGGGGGCGGAGATACGCAGTATTTT. This gives the protein CASSPTSGGGGDTQYF. The full variable domain, its missing parts supplied by reference TRBV5-1 and TRBJ2-3, is KAGVTQTPRYLIKTRGQQVTLSCSPISGHRSVSWYQQTPGQGLQFLFEYFSETQRNKGNFPGRFSGRQFSNSRSEMNVSTLELGDSALYLCASSPTSGGGGDTQYFGPGTRLTVL.

This chain joins TRBV19 and TRBJ1-5; D gene unclear. The ends were cut back, 6 bases at V and 2 bases at J, with 11 bases in the middle. Germline V gene lookup returns CDR1 LNHDA and CDR2 SQIVND (reference sequence). This CDR3 is 14 amino acids long. CDR3: CASSLTVGNQPQHF. CDR3 bases: TGTGCCAGTAGCCTAACCGTGGGCAATCAGCCCCAGCATTTT.

The table lists this clone with a count of one. Sequence at one end of the junction differs from germline and may be a read error. The chain has TRBV28 and TRBJ1-4, with 8 bases that match TRBD1. CDR3 size: 12 residues. Germline V gene lookup returns CDR1 MDHEN and CDR2 SYDVKM. The CDR3: CASSLAPTGVIF. As DNA, the CDR3 is TGTGCCAGCAGTTTAGCCCCGACAGGGGTAATTTTT.

The chain is built from TRBV20-1 and TRBJ1-1, with D maybe TRBD1 (6 bases). CDR3 size: 10 residues. Deletions cut 5 bases from V and 8 bases from J, with 9 bases between. Germline-derived CDR1 and CDR2 are DFQATT and SNEGSKA (reference sequence). Written as DNA, the CDR3 is TGCAGTGCTTCCGGACAGGAAGCTTTCTTT. It encodes CSASGQEAFF.

This clone was observed a few times. This chain links TRBV7-2 with TRBJ2-5; D ambiguous. CDR1 and CDR2 from the germline V gene are SGHTA and FQGNSA. This CDR3 contains 13 residues. V was cut by 6 bases and J by 4 bases, with 12 bases left in between. CDR3 protein: CASSYGRRETQYF. In nucleotides, the CDR3 is TGTGCCAGCAGTTATGGGCGAAGAGAGACCCAGTACTTC.

This clone came up once. This chain links TRBV5-1 with TRBJ1-6; D not resolved. CDR3 size: 15 residues. Trimming removed 5 bases at V and 7 bases at J, with 16 bases between. CDR1 is SGHRS and CDR2 is YFSETQ in the germline V gene. As DNA, the CDR3 is TGCGCCAGCAGGGCTTCCCCACTTCTAAATTCACCCCTCCACTTT. This gives the protein CASRASPLLNSPLHF.

V and J are TRBV5-5 and TRBJ2-2; D gene unclear. This CDR3 is 14 amino acids long. V was pared by 1 base and J by 5 bases, with 9 bases between. Germline V CDR1 and CDR2: SGHKS, YYEKEE (reference sequence). Here the CDR3 reads CASSLQRATGELFF. CDR3 sequence (DNA): TGTGCCAGCAGCTTGCAACGGGCGACCGGGGAGCTGTTTTTT.

V is TRBV30 and J is TRBJ2-5; the D gene is possibly TRBD1 (6 bases). CDR3 length equals 14 residues. V lost 1 base, J lost 2 bases, and 11 bases lay in between. Germline assignment: CDR1 GTSNPN and CDR2 SVGIG (reference sequence). The CDR3: CAWSEGTQQETQYF. CDR3 DNA sequence: TGTGCCTGGAGTGAAGGGACACAGCAAGAGACCCAGTACTTC.

This sequence joins TRBV28 and TRBJ2-3; D gene unclear. V was shortened by 5 bases and J by 9 bases, with 15 bases between the two germline ends. Germline V lookup: CDR1 MDHEN, CDR2 SYDVKM. There are 13 residues in the CDR3. CDR3 bases: TGTGCCAGCAGTCCCGGCGACACAAAGACGCAGTATTTT. Its protein product is CASSPGDTKTQYF.

This clone was counted only a few times. The CDR3 spells CASSLEPGYEQYF. In DNA form, the CDR3 reads TGTGCCAGCTCACTAGAACCTGGTTACGAGCAGTACTTC. The chain links TRBV18 to TRBJ2-7, with D uncertain. This CDR3 comprises 13 residues. V was clipped by 4 bases and J by 4 bases, with 11 bases between them. CDR1 is KGHSH and CDR2 is LQKENI in the germline V gene.

The chain combines TRBV6-5 with TRBJ1-2; the match to TRBD1 covers 8 bases. V lost 5 bases to trimming and J lost 4 bases; unmatched junction nucleotides: 6. Germline loops: CDR1 MNHEY, CDR2 SVGAGI. The CDR3 sequence is 14 residues long. CDR3 sequence reads: CASSPRDRPYGYTF. The CDR3 nucleotides read TGTGCCAGCAGTCCTCGGGACAGGCCCTATGGCTACACCTTC.

The J gene is TRBJ2-3, the V gene TRBV6-1; 9 bases are shared with TRBD2. From germline, CDR1 is MNHNS and CDR2 SASEGT. CDR3 size: 14 residues. V shed 6 bases and J 4 bases; nucleotides not matched to a gene: 5. CDR3 sequence: CASSMAGGPDTQYF. CDR3 bases: TGTGCCAGCAGCATGGCGGGAGGGCCAGATACGCAGTATTTT.

The chain links TRBV19 to TRBJ2-4; 9 bases are shared with TRBD2. The J segment lost 1 base and the V segment lost 6 bases, leaving 13 bases of the junction unmatched. The V gene's germline CDR1 is LNHDA and CDR2 SQIVND (reference sequence). This CDR3 region has 18 residues. The CDR3 sequence is CASSPQAGGAKAKNIQYF. The DNA of the CDR3 is TGTGCCAGTAGCCCCCAGGCGGGGGGGGCTAAGGCCAAAAACATTCAGTACTTC.

The chain links TRBV5-1 to TRBJ1-5; 9 bases fit TRBD1. There are 16 residues in the CDR3. V lost 4 bases to trimming and J lost 2 bases; unmatched junction nucleotides: 7. CDR1 SGHRS and CDR2 YFSETQ come from the germline V gene. The CDR3 spells CASSPSTGGGNQPQHF. In DNA form, the CDR3 reads TGCGCCAGCAGCCCGTCGACAGGGGGTGGCAATCAGCCCCAGCATTTT.

The rearrangement joins TRBV28 to TRBJ2-5; a possible D gene is TRBD1 (6 bases). The CDR3 contains 13 residues. CDR1 MDHEN and CDR2 SYDVKM come from the germline V gene. The V gene lost 4 bases and the J gene lost 5 bases, with 11 bases spanning the gap. CDR3 amino acids: CASSSGADETQYF. For the CDR3, the DNA is TGTGCCAGCAGTTCAGGGGCGGATGAGACCCAGTACTTC.

This clone was recorded a few times. CDR3 sequence: CASSMGTGRNQPQHF. CDR3 coding DNA: TGTGCCAGTAGTATGGGCACAGGGCGTAATCAGCCCCAGCATTTT. This chain connects TRBV19 to TRBJ1-5; a possible D gene is TRBD1 (6 bases). From germline, CDR1 is LNHDA and CDR2 SQIVND (reference sequence). V was clipped by 3 bases and J by 4 bases, with 13 bases between them. This CDR3 contains 15 residues.

The V gene is TRBV5-6, the J gene TRBJ2-1; 7 bases fit TRBD1. Germline V CDR1 and CDR2: SGHDT, YYEEEE. Trimming removed 5 bases from V and 7 bases from J; junction bases left unmatched: 9. This CDR3 is 14 amino acids long. The chain's CDR3 is CASRGDRVWNEQFF. CDR3 nucleotide sequence: TGTGCCAGCAGAGGAGACAGGGTCTGGAATGAGCAGTTCTTC.

This chain links TRBV29-1 with TRBJ1-5; 8 positions agree with TRBD1. Germline CDR1 and CDR2: SQVTM and ANQGSEA. The CDR3 is 16 amino acids. The CDR3 spells CIVESNRGECNQPQHF. DNA for the CDR3: TGCATCGTAGAGAGTAACAGGGGGGAGTGTAATCAGCCCCAGCATTTT.